The 28 T cell receptor beta chains listed next were all sequenced from one sample in a study of beta chain features in type 1 diabetes. Antigens of these TCRs are unknown. Expressed TCRB transcripts were sequenced, since all the RNA that had been isolated was reverse transcribed. Profiling relied on immunoSEQ multiplex PCR, and the TCRdb table lists in-frame clones only, not all of them. Of some 360,000 clones detected, over 8.5% appear once; the ten largest clones hold 0.6%. Study-wide results and limits: Shorter TCRB CDR3s, moderately but significantly so, marked every one of the four CD4+ subsets in Type 1 diabetes patients.

The sequenced material came from central memory CD4+ T cells from blood. The receptor source for this set is a man younger than 45 with type 1 diabetes.

This chain connects TRBV5-1 to TRBJ2-2, with D possibly matching TRBD2 (5 bases). The CDR3 is 14 amino acids. V dropped 4 bases and J dropped 3 bases, with 10 bases sitting between them. Germline CDR1 reads SGHRS; CDR2 reads YFSETQ. In DNA form, the CDR3 reads TGCGCCAGCAGCCCGGAGGCCCACACCGGGGAGCTGTTTTTT. This gives the protein CASSPEAHTGELFF. Full variable domain (remainder filled in from reference TRBV5-1 and TRBJ2-2): KAGVTQTPRYLIKTRGQQVTLSCSPISGHRSVSWYQQTPGQGLQFLFEYFSETQRNKGNFPGRFSGRQFSNSRSEMNVSTLELGDSALYLCASSPEAHTGELFFGEGSRLTVL.

This clone was seen repeatedly, ten times or more. At the DNA level, this CDR3 is encoded by other sequences in the same sample as well. This rearrangement joins TRBV18 to TRBJ2-6, with a possible D match to TRBD1 (5 bases). Germline lookup yields CDR1 KGHSH and CDR2 LQKENI. The CDR3 contains 16 residues. Trimming left V 0 bases short and J 0 bases short, with 6 bases between. The CDR3 protein is CASSPPGHSGANVLTF. CDR3 DNA: TGTGCCAGCTCACCACCGGGGCACTCTGGGGCCAACGTCCTGACTTTC.

This clone was picked up many times. The rearrangement uses TRBV21-1 and TRBJ2-1; the table assigns TRBD2, which was not confirmed against the DNA. TRBV21-1 is a listed pseudogene. The CDR3 covers 17 residues. CDR3: CASSKGDSSLSYSEQFF. The DNA of the CDR3 is TGTGCCAGCAGCAAAGGAGACTCATCCCTATCGTATAGTGAGCAGTTCTTC.

The chain combines TRBV12-5 with TRBJ2-3; D remains unclear. Germline CDR1 is LGHNT and CDR2 is FRNRAP. V shed 1 base and J shed 2 bases, with 7 bases lying between them. This CDR3 spans 14 amino acids. This CDR3 is CASGLGQNTDTQYF. DNA of the CDR3: TGTGCTAGTGGTTTGGGACAAAACACAGATACGCAGTATTTT.

This clone has a count of ten or more. This sequence joins TRBV5-8 and TRBJ1-3; no definite D call. Germline values: CDR1 SGHTS, CDR2 YDEGEE. The CDR3 has 12 residues. Trimming took 0 bases from V and 5 from J, leaving 3 bases between them. The CDR3 region has the DNA TGTGCCAGCAGCTTGGCCCGAAACACCATATATTTT. Translating gives CASSLARNTIYF. The whole variable domain, filled in from reference TRBV5-8 and TRBJ1-3, reads EAGVTQSPTHLIKTRGQQATLRCSPISGHTSVYWYQQALGLGLQFLLWYDEGEERNRGNFPPRFSGRQFPNYSSELNVNALELEDSALYLCASSLARNTIYFGEGSWLTVV.

In its sample, this clone was seen many times. CDR3 in amino acids: CASNDRAGAYEQYF. For the CDR3, the DNA is TGTGCCAGCAACGACAGGGCGGGAGCCTACGAGCAGTACTTC. The genes are TRBV6-6 and TRBJ2-7; the D call may be TRBD1 or TRBD2 (7 bases each). Trimming took 7 bases from V and 2 from J, leaving 15 bases between them. The CDR3 consists of 14 residues. Germline loops: CDR1 MNHNY, CDR2 SVGAGI (reference sequence).

This rearrangement joins TRBV11-2 to TRBJ1-5; no firm D call. Per the germline V gene, CDR1 is SGHAT and CDR2 is FQNNGV. V lost 5 bases and J 6 bases, leaving 11 bases between the germline ends. This CDR3 contains 13 residues. The CDR3 sequence: CASSPRVGQPQHF. The CDR3 nucleotides are TGTGCCAGCAGCCCTAGGGTAGGTCAGCCCCAGCATTTT.

The rearrangement joins TRBV13 to TRBJ2-2, with D uncertain. In germline, CDR1 is PRHDT, CDR2 FYEKMQ (reference sequence). The CDR3 sequence is 12 residues long. V was trimmed by 0 bases and J by 6 bases, leaving 2 bases between them. The CDR3 loop is CASSLGAGELFF. The CDR3 DNA sequence: TGTGCCAGCAGCTTAGGCGCCGGGGAGCTGTTTTTT.

For this clone: At one boundary the junction diverges from the germline segment, which might be a read error. The chain recombines TRBV28 with TRBJ2-3; maybe TRBD2 (5 bases). The CDR3 has 12 amino acids. Per the germline V gene, CDR1 is MDHEN and CDR2 is SYDVKM. CDR3 nucleotides: TGCACAACTGAACTAGTAACAGATACGCAGTATTTT. It is translated as CTTELVTDTQYF.

In this sample, this clone turned up many times. V is TRBV7-9 and J is TRBJ2-5; weak D call: TRBD2 (6 bases). Germline V gives CDR1 SEHNR, CDR2 FQNEAQ (reference sequence). This CDR3 spans 17 amino acids. Trimming took off 1 base at V and 1 base at J, with 16 bases between the two ends. The CDR3 here is CASSLGGGNPLQETQYF. The CDR3 DNA follows: TGTGCCAGCAGCTTAGGTGGCGGGAACCCGCTCCAAGAGACCCAGTACTTC.

The genes are TRBV4-3 and TRBJ1-5, with 7 bases lining up with TRBD1. This CDR3 contains 16 residues. With V trimmed by 2 bases and J by 3 bases, 7 bases remained unmatched. Germline V gene lookup returns CDR1 LGHNA and CDR2 YSLEER. CDR3 region: CASSQQQGPYNQPQHF. The CDR3 DNA sequence: TGCGCCAGCAGCCAACAACAGGGGCCTTACAATCAGCCCCAGCATTTT.

This clone occurred many times. The chain carries TRBV18 and TRBJ1-4, with 10 bases lining up with TRBD1. The length of the CDR3 is 16 residues. V lost 3 bases and J lost 8; bases outside the gene matches: 9. From germline, CDR1 is KGHSH and CDR2 LQKENI. Written as DNA, the CDR3 is TGTGCCAGCTCACCGTTTGCCGGGACAGGGGAGGAAAAACTGTTTTTT. Translated: CASSPFAGTGEEKLFF.

The table lists this clone with a few counts. The chain carries TRBV7-2 and TRBJ2-7; D gene ambiguous. The germline gives CDR1 SGHTA, CDR2 FQGNSA. The CDR3 runs 15 residues. V lost 5 bases and J 0 bases, leaving 14 bases between the germline ends. The DNA of the CDR3 is TGTGCCAGCAGCCAAGCCCACGACCCCTCCTACGAGCAGTACTTC. This gives the protein CASSQAHDPSYEQYF.

In this sample, this clone turned up many times. V usage is TRBV28 and J usage is TRBJ2-7; maybe TRBD1 (7 bases). Germline V lookup: CDR1 MDHEN, CDR2 SYDVKM. The V and J ends lost 4 bases and 6 bases respectively, with 10 bases between them. The CDR3 loop spans 12 amino acids. The CDR3 region has the DNA TGTGCCAGCAGTTCGCAGGGGGGCGAGCAGTACTTC. Translating it yields CASSSQGGEQYF.

CDR3 residues: CASSFSNGQGGEKLFF. The CDR3 DNA reads TGTGCCAGCAGCTTCTCAAACGGGCAAGGGGGGGAAAAACTGTTTTTT. V and J are TRBV7-9 and TRBJ1-4, with a possible D match to TRBD1 (6 bases). Trimming took off 3 bases at V and 8 bases at J, with 19 bases between the two ends. Germline lookup yields CDR1 SEHNR and CDR2 FQNEAQ (reference sequence). The CDR3 is 16 residues long.

This clone has ten or more counts. This sequence joins TRBV5-1 and TRBJ1-4, with 8 bases matching TRBD1. V was pared by 4 bases and J by 10 bases, with 12 bases of the junction left unmatched. Germline CDR1 reads SGHRS; CDR2 reads YFSETQ. This CDR3 region has 15 residues. The CDR3 is CASSAPGQGGRKLFF. In nucleotides, the CDR3 is TGCGCCAGCAGCGCCCCCGGACAGGGTGGGAGAAAACTGTTTTTT.

The chain combines TRBV5-1 with TRBJ1-2; no definite D call. This CDR3 has 13 residues. The V gene lost 1 base and the J gene lost 2 bases, with 6 bases spanning the gap. Germline V CDR1 and CDR2: SGHRS, YFSETQ. DNA of the CDR3: TGCGCCAGCAGCTTGCCCCCAAACTATGGCTACACCTTC. The encoded protein is CASSLPPNYGYTF.

In this sample, this clone turned up many times. The V and J genes are TRBV5-1 and TRBJ2-7; no clear D gene. CDR1 and CDR2 from the germline V gene are SGHRS and YFSETQ. V was shortened by 0 bases and J by 5 bases, with 12 bases between the two germline ends. The CDR3 totals 14 residues. CDR3 protein: CASSLGQTAHEQYF. CDR3 in DNA: TGCGCCAGCAGCTTGGGGCAGACCGCCCACGAGCAGTACTTC.

This clone came up a few times. The chain has TRBV7-9 and TRBJ2-7; tentative D call: TRBD2 (5 bases). V lost 1 base, J lost 1 base, and 11 bases lay in between. Germline values: CDR1 SEHNR, CDR2 FQNEAQ (reference sequence). The CDR3 length is 15 residues. This CDR3 is CASSLGVGDSYEQYF. The CDR3, as DNA: TGTGCCAGCAGCTTAGGGGTCGGGGATTCCTACGAGCAGTACTTC. Filled out from reference TRBV7-9 and TRBJ2-7, the complete variable domain reads DTGVSQNPRHKITKRGQNVTFRCDPISEHNRLYWYRQTLGQGPEFLTYFQNEAQLEKSRLLSDRFSAERPKGSFSTLEIQRTEQGDSAMYLCASSLGVGDSYEQYFGPGTRLTVT.

The CDR3 loop reads CASSPPGLAGWETQYF. Here the CDR3 DNA reads TGTGCCAGCAGCCCCCCGGGACTAGCGGGATGGGAGACCCAGTACTTC. The chain couples TRBV7-7 to TRBJ2-5, with 13 bases identical to TRBD2. V gave up 5 bases and J gave up 5 bases; unmatched junction bases: 8. The CDR3 is 16 amino acids. Germline CDR1 reads SSHAT; CDR2 reads FNYEAQ (reference sequence).

Regarding this clone: The sample has other DNA sequences that encode this CDR3 too. The chain joins TRBV5-1 to TRBJ2-5; weak D call: TRBD1 (7 bases). The CDR3 runs to 14 residues. Germline V gene sequence: CDR1 SGHRS, CDR2 YFSETQ. V lost 0 bases, J lost 5 bases, and 11 bases lay in between. CDR3 bases: TGCGCCAGCAGCTTGGATCCAGGGGGGGAGACCCAGTACTTC. Translating it yields CASSLDPGGETQYF.

The J gene is TRBJ2-2, the V gene TRBV4-3; D is uncertain. Trimming took 4 bases from V and 4 from J, leaving 10 bases between them. From germline, CDR1 is LGHNA and CDR2 YSLEER. This CDR3 spans 14 amino acids. Here the CDR3 reads CASSRDPSTGELFF. CDR3 nucleotides: TGCGCCAGCAGCCGAGACCCATCCACCGGGGAGCTGTTTTTT.

This chain links TRBV7-9 with TRBJ2-7, with 9 positions matching TRBD2. Trimming removed 2 bases from V and 2 bases from J; junction bases left unmatched: 4. CDR1 SEHNR and CDR2 FQNEAQ come from the germline V gene (reference sequence). The length of the CDR3 is 15 residues. The CDR3 loop reads CASSLMGGRAYEQYF. The CDR3 DNA is TGTGCCAGCAGCTTAATGGGCGGGAGGGCCTACGAGCAGTACTTC.

The table lists this clone with many counts. This chain joins TRBV2 and TRBJ2-3, with D perhaps TRBD2 (5 bases). Looked up from germline, CDR1 is SNHLY and CDR2 is FYNNEI. CDR3 size: 16 residues. V shed 6 bases and J shed 2 bases, with 18 bases lying between them. The CDR3 sequence is CASRYEKDFNTDTQYF. DNA of the CDR3: TGTGCCAGCAGGTACGAGAAGGACTTCAACACAGATACGCAGTATTTT. The whole variable domain, remainder taken from reference TRBV2 and TRBJ2-3, is EPEVTQTPSHQVTQMGQEVILRCVPISNHLYFYWYRQILGQKVEFLVSFYNNEISEKSEIFDDQFSVERPDGSNFTLKIRSTKLEDSAMYFCASRYEKDFNTDTQYFGPGTRLTVL.

With regard to this clone: Other DNA sequences in this specimen translate into the identical CDR3. The V gene is TRBV18, the J gene TRBJ2-7; TRBD1 aligns across 7 bases. This CDR3 is built from 14 residues. The J segment lost 2 bases and the V segment lost 3 bases, leaving 4 bases of the junction unmatched. Germline assignment: CDR1 KGHSH and CDR2 LQKENI. Here the CDR3 reads CASSPRQGTYEQYF. The CDR3 nucleotides read TGTGCCAGCTCACCTCGACAGGGAACCTACGAGCAGTACTTC.

Points on this clone: A junction boundary mismatches the germline segment, possibly from a read error. The CDR3 protein is CASSQDWRPTGTKNF. The DNA for the CDR3 is TGTGCCAGCAGCCAAGATTGGCGACCGACCGGGACTAAAAACTTC. The chain is built from TRBV14 and TRBJ2-5; 7 positions agree with TRBD2. Germline CDR1 is SGHDN and CDR2 is FVKESK. The CDR3 is 15 amino acids.

In its sample, this clone was seen a few times. V gene TRBV5-4 combines with J gene TRBJ2-1; TRBD2 might be the D (5 bases). The CDR3 consists of 14 residues. Germline assignment: CDR1 SGHNT and CDR2 YYREEE (reference sequence). The V and J ends lost 9 bases and 0 bases respectively, with 13 bases between them. The CDR3 here is CATSAASSYNEQFF. CDR3 in DNA: TGTGCCACCTCAGCGGCGAGCTCCTACAATGAGCAGTTCTTC.

The chain is built from TRBV5-1 and TRBJ2-7; 7 bases are shared with TRBD2. V lost 5 bases to trimming and J lost 7 bases; unmatched junction nucleotides: 21. The CDR3 is made up of 17 amino acids. Per the germline V gene, CDR1 is SGHRS and CDR2 is YFSETQ. CDR3 sequence reads: CASSHRGGPSLTREQYF. As DNA, the CDR3 is TGCGCCAGCAGTCATCGGGGAGGGCCCTCGCTTACTAGGGAGCAGTACTTC. Based on the CDR3 plus reference TRBV5-1 and TRBJ2-7, the full variable domain is KAGVTQTPRYLIKTRGQQVTLSCSPISGHRSVSWYQQTPGQGLQFLFEYFSETQRNKGNFPGRFSGRQFSNSRSEMNVSTLELGDSALYLCASSHRGGPSLTREQYFGPGTRLTVT.